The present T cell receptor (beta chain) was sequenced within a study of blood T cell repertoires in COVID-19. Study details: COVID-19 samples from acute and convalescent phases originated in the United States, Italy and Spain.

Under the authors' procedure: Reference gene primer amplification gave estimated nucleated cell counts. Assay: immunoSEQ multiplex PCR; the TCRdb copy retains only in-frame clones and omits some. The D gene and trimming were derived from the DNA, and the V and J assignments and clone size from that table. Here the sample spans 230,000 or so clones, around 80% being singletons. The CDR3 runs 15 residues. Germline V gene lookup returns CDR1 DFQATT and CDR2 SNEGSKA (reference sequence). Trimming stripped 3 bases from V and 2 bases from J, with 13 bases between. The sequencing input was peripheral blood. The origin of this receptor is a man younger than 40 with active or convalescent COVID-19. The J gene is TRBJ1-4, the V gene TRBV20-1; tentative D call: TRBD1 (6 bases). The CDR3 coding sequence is TGCAGTGCTAGTATAAGGGGGATCACTAATGAAAAACTGTTTTTT. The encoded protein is CSASIRGITNEKLFF.